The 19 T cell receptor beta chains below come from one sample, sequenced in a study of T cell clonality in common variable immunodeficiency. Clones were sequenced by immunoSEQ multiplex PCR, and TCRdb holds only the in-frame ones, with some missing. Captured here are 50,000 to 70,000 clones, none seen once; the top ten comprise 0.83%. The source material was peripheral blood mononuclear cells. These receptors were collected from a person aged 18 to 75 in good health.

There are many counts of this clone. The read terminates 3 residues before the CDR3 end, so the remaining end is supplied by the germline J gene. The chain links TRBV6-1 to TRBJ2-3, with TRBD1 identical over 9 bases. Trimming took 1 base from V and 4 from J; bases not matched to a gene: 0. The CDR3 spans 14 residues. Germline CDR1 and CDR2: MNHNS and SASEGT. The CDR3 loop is CASSEGTGADTQYF. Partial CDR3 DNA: TGTGCCAGCAGTGAAGGGACAGGGGCAGATACG.

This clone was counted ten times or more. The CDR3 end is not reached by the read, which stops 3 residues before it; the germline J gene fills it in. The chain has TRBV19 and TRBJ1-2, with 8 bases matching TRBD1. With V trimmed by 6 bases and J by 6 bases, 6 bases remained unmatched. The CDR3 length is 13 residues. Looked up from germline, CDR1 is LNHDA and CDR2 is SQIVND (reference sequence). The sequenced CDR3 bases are TGTGCCAGTAGGACTGGACAGGGTCATGGC. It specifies CASRTGQGHG. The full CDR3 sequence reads CASRTGQGHGYTF.

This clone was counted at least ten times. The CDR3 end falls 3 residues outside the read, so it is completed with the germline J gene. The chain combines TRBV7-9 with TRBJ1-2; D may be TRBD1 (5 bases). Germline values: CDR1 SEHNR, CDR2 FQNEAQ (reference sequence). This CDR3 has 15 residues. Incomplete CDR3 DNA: TGTGCCACCCATCGAAGGCAGGGCTTCGTAGGAGGC. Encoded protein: CATHRRQGFVGG. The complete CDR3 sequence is CATHRRQGFVGGYTF.

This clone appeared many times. The DNA read from the CDR3 is TGTGCCAGCAGCCACCCTCCGACGGGTGGGGCCAACGTC. It specifies CASSHPPTGGANV. The entire CDR3 protein reads CASSHPPTGGANVLTF. The chain employs TRBV4-2 and TRBJ2-6, with D uncertain. The read falls 3 residues short of the CDR3 end, and the missing part is taken from the germline J gene. V lost 3 bases and J 3 bases, leaving 12 bases between the germline ends. The CDR3 extends over 16 amino acids. Per the germline V gene, CDR1 is LGHNA and CDR2 is YNFKEQ.

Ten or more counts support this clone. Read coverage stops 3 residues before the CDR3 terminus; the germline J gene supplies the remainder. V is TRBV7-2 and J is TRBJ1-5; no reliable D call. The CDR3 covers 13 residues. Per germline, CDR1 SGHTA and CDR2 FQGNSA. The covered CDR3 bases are TGTGCCAGCAGCAGCGCCCGATCCGGTCCC. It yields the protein CASSSARSGP. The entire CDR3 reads CASSSARSGPQHF.

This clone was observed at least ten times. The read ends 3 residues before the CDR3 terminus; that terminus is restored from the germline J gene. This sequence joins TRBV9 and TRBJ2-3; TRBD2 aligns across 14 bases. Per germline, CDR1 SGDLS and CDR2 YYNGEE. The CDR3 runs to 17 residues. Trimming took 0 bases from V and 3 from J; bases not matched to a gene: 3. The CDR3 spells CASSVEGLAGVTDTQYF. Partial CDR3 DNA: TGTGCCAGCAGCGTAGAGGGACTAGCGGGAGTAACAGATACG.

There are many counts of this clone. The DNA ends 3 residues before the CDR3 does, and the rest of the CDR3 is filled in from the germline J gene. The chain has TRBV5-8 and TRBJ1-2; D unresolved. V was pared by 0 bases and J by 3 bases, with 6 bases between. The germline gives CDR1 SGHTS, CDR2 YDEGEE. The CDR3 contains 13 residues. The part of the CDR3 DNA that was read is TGTGCCAGCAGCTTGGACAGCTACTATGGC. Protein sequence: CASSLDSYYG. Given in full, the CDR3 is CASSLDSYYGYTF.

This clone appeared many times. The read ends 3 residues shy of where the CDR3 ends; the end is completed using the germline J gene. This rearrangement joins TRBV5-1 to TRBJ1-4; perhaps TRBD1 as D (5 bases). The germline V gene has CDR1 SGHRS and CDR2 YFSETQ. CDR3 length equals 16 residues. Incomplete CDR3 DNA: TGCGCCAGCAGTCTGGAGGGTACACCTGGGGCCAACGTA. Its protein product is CASSLEGTPGANV. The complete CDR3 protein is CASSLEGTPGANVLFF.

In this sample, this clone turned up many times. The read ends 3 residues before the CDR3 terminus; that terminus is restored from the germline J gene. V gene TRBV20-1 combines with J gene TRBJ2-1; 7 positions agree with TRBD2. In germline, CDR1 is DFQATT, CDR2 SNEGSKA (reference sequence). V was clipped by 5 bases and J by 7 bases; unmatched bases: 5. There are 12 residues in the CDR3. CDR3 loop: CSAAGVGNEQFF. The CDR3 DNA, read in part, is TGCAGTGCTGCGGGAGTGGGAAATGAG.

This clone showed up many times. CDR3 residues: CASSEHRGNYGYTF. The CDR3 DNA, read in part, is TGTGCCAGCAGTGAGCACAGGGGTAACTATGGC. This chain uses TRBV2 with TRBJ1-2, with TRBD1 matching over 7 bases. The CDR3 goes on 3 residues after the read ends, and that part is filled in from the germline J gene. Germline V CDR1 and CDR2: SNHLY, FYNNEI. The CDR3 covers 14 residues. V was clipped by 3 bases and J by 1 base; unmatched bases: 2.

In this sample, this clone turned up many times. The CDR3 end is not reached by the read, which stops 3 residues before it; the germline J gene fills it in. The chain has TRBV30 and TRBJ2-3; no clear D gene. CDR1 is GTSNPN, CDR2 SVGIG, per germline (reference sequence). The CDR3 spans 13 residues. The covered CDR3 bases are TGTGCCTGGAGTGTTAGACTGTCGGAGACG. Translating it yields CAWSVRLSET. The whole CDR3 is CAWSVRLSETQYF.

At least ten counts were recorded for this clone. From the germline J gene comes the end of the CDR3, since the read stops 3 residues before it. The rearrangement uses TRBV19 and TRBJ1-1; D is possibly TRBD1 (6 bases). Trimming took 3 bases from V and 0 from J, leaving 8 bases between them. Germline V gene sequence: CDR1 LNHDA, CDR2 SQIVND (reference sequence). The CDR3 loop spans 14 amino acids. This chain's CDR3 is CASSMQGMNTEAFF. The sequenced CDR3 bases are TGTGCCAGTAGTATGCAGGGGATGAACACTGAA.

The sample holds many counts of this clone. CDR3 DNA (partial): TGTGCCAGCAGTCTCCGGGACAGGGTCAATCAGCCC. Its protein product is CASSLRDRVNQP. The whole CDR3 region reads CASSLRDRVNQPQHF. V usage is TRBV2 and J usage is TRBJ1-5; TRBD1 agrees at 9 bases. With the read ending 3 residues before the CDR3 end, the germline J gene is used to fill in that end. The length of the CDR3 is 15 residues. CDR1 SNHLY and CDR2 FYNNEI come from the germline V gene. V lost 5 bases, J lost 3 bases, and 5 bases stayed unmatched.

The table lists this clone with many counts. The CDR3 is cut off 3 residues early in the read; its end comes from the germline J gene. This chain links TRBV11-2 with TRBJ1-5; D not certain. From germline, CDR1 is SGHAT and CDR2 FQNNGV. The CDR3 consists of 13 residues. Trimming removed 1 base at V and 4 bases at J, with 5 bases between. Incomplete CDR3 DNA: TGTGCCAGCAGCTTAGGTCCTAATCAGCCC. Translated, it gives CASSLGPNQP. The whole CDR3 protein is CASSLGPNQPQHF.

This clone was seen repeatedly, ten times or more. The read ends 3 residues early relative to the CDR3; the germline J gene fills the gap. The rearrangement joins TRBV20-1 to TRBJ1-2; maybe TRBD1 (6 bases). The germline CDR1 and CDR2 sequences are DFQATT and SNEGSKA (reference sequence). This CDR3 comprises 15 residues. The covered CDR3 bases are TGCAGTGCCATAAGGACAGAAATGGGGACCTACGAC. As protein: CSAIRTEMGTYD. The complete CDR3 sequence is CSAIRTEMGTYDYTF.

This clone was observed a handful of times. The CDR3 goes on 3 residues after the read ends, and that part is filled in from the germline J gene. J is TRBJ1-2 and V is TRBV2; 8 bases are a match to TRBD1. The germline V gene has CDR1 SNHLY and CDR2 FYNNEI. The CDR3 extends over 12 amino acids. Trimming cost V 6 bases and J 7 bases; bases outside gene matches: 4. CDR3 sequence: CASRGTGTGYTF. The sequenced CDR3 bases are TGTGCCAGCAGAGGGACAGGAACTGGC.

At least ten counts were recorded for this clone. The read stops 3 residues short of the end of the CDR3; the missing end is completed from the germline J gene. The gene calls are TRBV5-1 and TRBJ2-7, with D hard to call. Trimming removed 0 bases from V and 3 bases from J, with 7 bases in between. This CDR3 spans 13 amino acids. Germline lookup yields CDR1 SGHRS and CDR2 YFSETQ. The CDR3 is CASSLDRDYEQYF. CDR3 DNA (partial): TGCGCCAGCAGCTTGGACAGAGACTACGAG.

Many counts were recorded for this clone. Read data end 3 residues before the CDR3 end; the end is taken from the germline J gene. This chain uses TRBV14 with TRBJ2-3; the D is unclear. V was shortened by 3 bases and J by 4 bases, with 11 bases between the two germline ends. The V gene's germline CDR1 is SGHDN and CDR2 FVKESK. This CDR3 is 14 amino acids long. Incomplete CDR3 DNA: TGTGCCAGCAGCCAGGAACCCCTAGCAGATACG. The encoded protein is CASSQEPLADT. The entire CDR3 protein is CASSQEPLADTQYF.

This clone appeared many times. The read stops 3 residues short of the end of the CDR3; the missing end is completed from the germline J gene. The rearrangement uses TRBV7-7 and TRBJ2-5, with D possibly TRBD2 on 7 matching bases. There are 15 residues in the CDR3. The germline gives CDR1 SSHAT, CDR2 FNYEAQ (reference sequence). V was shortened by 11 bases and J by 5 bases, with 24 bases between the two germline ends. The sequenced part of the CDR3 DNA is TGTGCCGGGGGGGCAGCCGGTCGTTCACCGGAGACC. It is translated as CAGGAAGRSPET. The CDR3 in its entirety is CAGGAAGRSPETQYF.